The source of this T cell receptor beta chain is a study of cytomegalovirus exposure and HLA in healthy donors. General study points: Later genetic work tied a missense DCLRE1C variant to beta-chain V and J trimming. In a later analysis, at a false discovery rate of 0.05, 16,951 TCR beta sequences were associated with HLA alleles. In terms of immune exposure information, only CMV serostatus was available.

As concerns this clone: What it binds is not known.

A multiplex PCR was run with 60 Vbeta primers and 13 Jbeta primers. The repertoire was sequenced with immunoSEQ multiplex PCR; TCRdb's copy has only in-frame clones and lacks some. Of 75,000 to 95,000 clones listed, approximately 80% are singletons. Specimen: PBMCs. The sequence was collected from a man between 50 and 59 years old in good health and CMV-seronegative.

Here the CDR3 DNA reads TGTGCCAGCAGCTTAGACGTGGTGGCGGGGACGCAGTATTTT. Amino acid sequence: CASSLDVVAGTQYF. The chain couples TRBV11-2 to TRBJ2-3, with D perhaps TRBD2 (6 bases). V lost 0 bases and J 9 bases, leaving 13 bases between the germline ends. The CDR3 loop spans 14 amino acids. The germline CDR1 and CDR2 sequences are SGHAT and FQNNGV.